The 23 T cell receptor beta chains in this list originate from one sample, sequenced in a study of shared clonotypes between healthy human individuals. Profiling relied on immunoSEQ multiplex PCR, and the TCRdb table lists in-frame clones only, not all of them. The sample contains roughly 1,000,000 clones, approximately 78% of which appear only once. Sequencing input: memory CD4+ T cells from PBMCs. Subset defined: CD45RA-negative fraction. All receptors derive from a man younger than 30 in good health. Some clones in this sample may be carry-over from other donors' samples.

This clone was picked up one time. The V and J genes are TRBV18 and TRBJ1-1, with a weak D call TRBD1 (6 bases). Trimming stripped 4 bases from V and 7 bases from J, with 16 bases between. Germline V gives CDR1 KGHSH, CDR2 LQKENI. CDR3 length: 14 amino acids. In DNA, the CDR3 is TGTGCCAGCTCACGAGTGGGGGGCATGGATGAAGCTTTCTTT. This codes for CASSRVGGMDEAFF. The whole variable domain, filled in from reference TRBV18 and TRBJ1-1, reads NAGVMQNPRHLVRRRGQEARLRCSPMKGHSHVYWYRQLPEEGLKFMVYLQKENIIDESGMPKERFSAEFPKEGPSILRIQQVVRGDSAAYFCASSRVGGMDEAFFGQGTRLTVV.

The chain uses TRBV7-2 and TRBJ2-7; D remains ambiguous. CDR3 length: 15 residues. V dropped 1 base and J dropped 4 bases, with 14 bases sitting between them. Germline values: CDR1 SGHTA, CDR2 FQGNSA. The chain's CDR3 is CASSLGPAMAYEQYF. CDR3 coding DNA: TGTGCCAGCAGCTTAGGTCCAGCGATGGCATACGAGCAGTACTTC.

In regard to this clone: This specimen includes other DNA sequences encoding the same CDR3. The chain employs TRBV5-4 and TRBJ2-2; D unclear. CDR3 length equals 15 residues. Trimming left V 4 bases short and J 2 bases short, with 12 bases between. Germline CDR1 SGHNT, CDR2 YYREEE (reference sequence). CDR3 in amino acids: CASSPKGRNTGELFF. The CDR3 bases are TGTGCCAGCAGCCCAAAGGGCAGAAACACCGGGGAGCTGTTTTTT.

This clone was seen a few times. This sequence joins TRBV25-1 and TRBJ2-2; maybe TRBD1 (7 bases). Germline V gene data show CDR1 as MGHDK and CDR2 as SYGVNS. V dropped 0 bases and J dropped 3 bases, with 8 bases sitting between them. The CDR3 runs to 15 residues. Here the CDR3 reads CASSEYRGDTGELFF. Here the CDR3 DNA reads TGTGCCAGCAGTGAATACAGGGGGGACACCGGGGAGCTGTTTTTT.

The gene calls are TRBV18 and TRBJ2-1, with D perhaps matching TRBD2 (6 bases). V shed 5 bases and J shed 6 bases, with 8 bases lying between them. Germline CDR1 is KGHSH and CDR2 is LQKENI. The CDR3 is 12 residues long. The CDR3 bases are TGTGCCAGCTCAGAGGGAGGCAATGAGCAGTTCTTC. Encoded protein: CASSEGGNEQFF. The full variable domain, completed using reference TRBV18 and TRBJ2-1, is NAGVMQNPRHLVRRRGQEARLRCSPMKGHSHVYWYRQLPEEGLKFMVYLQKENIIDESGMPKERFSAEFPKEGPSILRIQQVVRGDSAAYFCASSEGGNEQFFGPGTRLTVL.

The genes are TRBV15 and TRBJ2-5; 13 bases line up with TRBD2. Germline CDR1 LNHNV, CDR2 YYDKDF (reference sequence). This CDR3 has 16 amino acids. V dropped 3 bases and J dropped 4; count of bases not matched to a gene: 5. The CDR3 is CATSRRLAGGLETQYF. The DNA of the CDR3 is TGTGCCACCAGCAGGCGACTAGCGGGAGGTCTAGAGACCCAGTACTTC.

The rearrangement joins TRBV11-2 to TRBJ2-4; 7 bases align to TRBD1. Germline CDR1 is SGHAT and CDR2 is FQNNGV. This CDR3 has 14 residues. Trimming cost V 5 bases and J 6 bases; bases outside gene matches: 7. This CDR3 reads CASSPLQGPNIQYF. CDR3 bases: TGTGCCAGCAGCCCGCTACAGGGGCCAAACATTCAGTACTTC.

This clone appeared a few times. Other DNA sequences of this sample code for an identical CDR3. The J gene is TRBJ2-2, the V gene TRBV18; TRBD1 is a possible D gene (6 bases). The ends were cut back, 0 bases at V and 5 bases at J, with 7 bases in the middle. Per the germline V gene, CDR1 is KGHSH and CDR2 is LQKENI. The CDR3 length is 14 residues. The CDR3 DNA reads as TGTGCCAGCTCACCACCCCAGGGGACCGGGGAGCTGTTTTTT. Translating it yields CASSPPQGTGELFF.

This clone was seen a few times. The gene calls are TRBV7-9 and TRBJ1-1; 8 bases map to TRBD1. The CDR3 contains 14 residues. The V and J ends lost 5 bases and 1 base, in that order; junction bases with no gene match: 3. Germline V lookup: CDR1 SEHNR, CDR2 FQNEAQ (reference sequence). CDR3 in amino acids: CASSPDRGNTEAFF. The CDR3 DNA reads as TGTGCCAGCAGCCCCGACAGGGGGAACACTGAAGCTTTCTTT.

This chain uses TRBV9 with TRBJ2-1; 7 positions agree with TRBD1. The V segment lost 2 bases and the J segment 5 bases; nucleotides outside the gene matches: 4. The V gene's germline CDR1 is SGDLS and CDR2 YYNGEE. CDR3 length: 14 amino acids. CDR3 in amino acids: CASSVRGLDNEQFF. In DNA, the CDR3 is TGTGCCAGCAGCGTGAGGGGGCTTGACAATGAGCAGTTCTTC.

The V call is TRBV28, the J call TRBJ1-4; TRBD1 matches at 8 bases. The CDR3 runs 15 residues. Germline CDR1 MDHEN, CDR2 SYDVKM. The V gene end was trimmed by 10 bases and the J gene end by 8 bases; junction bases not matched to a gene: 15. The CDR3 spells CAIPASGQGREKLFF. In DNA form, the CDR3 reads TGTGCCATCCCTGCCTCCGGACAGGGTAGAGAAAAACTGTTTTTT.

The chain employs TRBV7-3 and TRBJ2-2; D uncertain. The CDR3 consists of 13 residues. Trimming took 1 base from V and 5 from J, leaving 5 bases between them. CDR1 is SGHTA and CDR2 is FQGTGA in the germline V gene. CDR3 in amino acids: CASSLIPTGELFF. CDR3 sequence (DNA): TGTGCCAGCAGCTTAATCCCAACCGGGGAGCTGTTTTTT.

This clone came up once. The gene calls are TRBV6-1 and TRBJ1-2; D is possibly TRBD1 (6 bases). The CDR3 consists of 14 residues. Trimming pared 6 bases from V and 2 bases from J, leaving 13 bases between. Looked up from germline, CDR1 is MNHNS and CDR2 is SASEGT. CDR3 coding DNA: TGTGCCAGCAGCGCCCTTGGGGGCAACTATGGCTACACCTTC. Translating it yields CASSALGGNYGYTF.

The gene calls are TRBV7-8 and TRBJ2-1; 7 bases are shared with TRBD2. J gave up 0 bases and V 5 bases, and 7 bases lay outside the gene matches. The CDR3 is made up of 16 amino acids. CDR1 and CDR2 (germline): SGHVS, FQNEAQ. The CDR3 sequence: CASSPLAASSYNEQFF. CDR3 nucleotides: TGTGCCAGCAGCCCCCTAGCGGCGAGCTCCTACAATGAGCAGTTCTTC. The full variable domain, with the rest looked up from reference TRBV7-8 and TRBJ2-1, is GAGVSQSPRYKVAKRGQDVALRCDPISGHVSLFWYQQALGQGPEFLTYFQNEAQLDKSGLPSDRFFAERPEGSVSTLKIQRTQQEDSAVYLCASSPLAASSYNEQFFGPGTRLTVL.

V is TRBV28 and J is TRBJ1-2, with TRBD1 matching over 8 bases. The V segment lost 10 bases and the J segment 6 bases; nucleotides outside the gene matches: 7. This CDR3 is built from 12 residues. From germline, CDR1 is MDHEN and CDR2 SYDVKM. CDR3: CATPQGAHGYTF. The CDR3 DNA reads as TGTGCCACACCCCAGGGGGCACATGGCTACACCTTC.

The gene calls are TRBV5-6 and TRBJ1-2; no clear D. The CDR3 covers 13 residues. CDR1 and CDR2 (germline): SGHDT, YYEEEE. V gave up 2 bases and J gave up 4 bases, with 9 bases separating them. CDR3 coding DNA: TGTGCCAGCAGCTTATTCGGGTTCTATGGCTACACCTTC. Translation: CASSLFGFYGYTF.

The chain couples TRBV28 to TRBJ2-7; 8 bases line up with TRBD1. Trimming removed 4 bases from V and 3 bases from J; junction bases left unmatched: 8. CDR1 and CDR2 from the germline V gene are MDHEN and SYDVKM. CDR3 length: 15 residues. The CDR3 DNA reads TGTGCCAGCAGTTCTACGGGACAGGCGAACTACGAGCAGTACTTC. Amino acid sequence: CASSSTGQANYEQYF.

The count of this clone is one. The chain is built from TRBV27 and TRBJ2-1; the D is unclear. This CDR3 is built from 13 residues. The V gene's germline CDR1 is MNHEY and CDR2 SMNVEV (reference sequence). V dropped 5 bases and J dropped 4 bases, with 9 bases sitting between them. Written as DNA, the CDR3 is TGTGCCAGCAGTGTTACAGCATACAATGAGCAGTTCTTC. Its protein is CASSVTAYNEQFF.

The chain links TRBV28 to TRBJ1-2, with D perhaps TRBD1 (6 bases). The V and J ends lost 2 bases and 1 base respectively, with 8 bases between them. The CDR3 is 14 amino acids. Germline V gene lookup returns CDR1 MDHEN and CDR2 SYDVKM. The CDR3 region is CASSLVGGNYGYTF. The CDR3 DNA is TGTGCCAGCAGTTTAGTAGGGGGTAACTATGGCTACACCTTC.

V gene TRBV6-5 combines with J gene TRBJ2-5; no definite D call. Germline assignment: CDR1 MNHEY and CDR2 SVGAGI. V lost 2 bases and J lost 4, with 8 bases in between. The CDR3 has 13 amino acids. DNA for the CDR3: TGTGCCAGCAGTTACCCCCCTAGAGAGACCCAGTACTTC. It codes for CASSYPPRETQYF.

In its sample, this clone was seen once. The chain joins TRBV15 to TRBJ2-5; the D call may be TRBD1 or TRBD2 (5 bases each). The CDR3 runs to 14 residues. The germline CDR1 and CDR2 sequences are LNHNV and YYDKDF (reference sequence). V lost 3 bases to trimming and J lost 1 base, with 9 bases between them. CDR3 residues: CATSSWDLQETQYF. The CDR3 DNA reads as TGTGCCACCAGCAGCTGGGACCTCCAAGAGACCCAGTACTTC.

Only one count was recorded for this clone. The chain joins TRBV6-6 to TRBJ2-7; 7 bases line up with TRBD1. V lost 5 bases to trimming and J lost 6 bases; unmatched junction nucleotides: 13. The length of the CDR3 is 15 residues. Germline V gives CDR1 MNHNY, CDR2 SVGAGI (reference sequence). CDR3 DNA: TGTGCCAGCAGTAACAACAGGGGTTTCGCAGTCGAGCAGTACTTC. It codes for CASSNNRGFAVEQYF.

This chain links TRBV29-1 with TRBJ1-1, with a tentative D call TRBD1 (6 bases). CDR3 length equals 14 residues. Germline values: CDR1 SQVTM, CDR2 ANQGSEA. Trimming removed 5 bases at V and 2 bases at J, with 15 bases between. CDR3 amino acids: CSVSRAGVNTEAFF. CDR3 in DNA: TGCAGCGTTTCGAGGGCAGGGGTAAACACTGAAGCTTTCTTT.